The present entry profiles one T cell receptor beta chain with its context. Which antigen it targets is not known. Base qualities were left out, and no much larger clone turns up one base away. Based on the germline V gene, the CDR1 and CDR2 sequences are SQVTM and ANQGSEA. From cysteine to phenylalanine, the CDR3 is 12 amino acids long. The sequence is cut down to CDR3 DNA, 36 bases in frame from base 1. V is cut by 4 bases and J by 6 bases, and the space between the germline ends is 13 bases. Using the deep immunoSEQ assay, multiplex PCR amplified TCR CDR3 regions from genomic DNA. Extracted genomic DNA from each cell subset was spread evenly across all wells of several immunoSEQ 96-well plates, with each plate serving as a replicate. For sorted subsets, around 200 ng genomic DNA, equal to tens of thousands of T cell genomes, was loaded into each replicate PCR. Purified libraries were measured with a Qubit 3.0 fluorometer, size-checked on a Bioanalyzer 2100, and measured again with the KAPA Library Quantification kit. Each immunoSEQ 96-well plate was sequenced on its own single-read 150-cycle Illumina NextSeq 550 flow cell. The authors processed their data as follows. The immunoSEQ output contained only junctional sequences without quality scores, so filtering could not match that applied to full-length reads. Sequences were annotated with PyIR, a Python wrapper for IgBLAST v1.9, using IMGT germline references to assign V/J genes and CDR3. Reads with weak V/J assignments (E-value above 1e-6), missing CDR3, stop codons, out-of-frame junctions, or ambiguous translated residues were removed. V3J clonotypes were defined by identical inferred V gene, J gene, and CDR3 amino acid sequence. Percentage overlap between repertoires was calculated by dividing the number of shared unique clonotypes by the size of the smaller repertoire. Repertoire richness was assessed with RTK rarefaction, the Chao1 estimator, and Recon v2.1 estimates of unobserved clonotypes. OLGA was used to compute generation probabilities for all TCRbeta clonotypes that the gDNA method yielded from a handful of donors. Imported from immuneACCESS, the table was reduced by TCRdb to in-frame sequences with V and J called. These copies leave out some clones; in studies compared against another copy, an unresolved V gene accounts for under half, and the cause of the remainder is not known. Clone size and V and J calls were adopted from that table, with D and trimming inferred from the DNA. The sample records around 2.1 million clones, approximately 94% of which are singletons. 1.7% of the sample rests with the top ten.

CD8 naive samples were obtained by positive selection for CCR7 among CD45RO-negative cells, yielding a CD45RA+CCR7+ population from which TemRA cells were excluded. The donors were healthy, HIV-negative adults with no recently reported acute infections or vaccinations. Every donor was a Caucasian adult living in Nashville, Tennessee, USA. Blood was collected by leukapheresis, and PBMCs were isolated by Ficoll-Histopaque density gradient centrifugation and then cryopreserved in liquid nitrogen vapor phase. Analytical flow cytometry was used to check the purity and quantity of every magnetically sorted T cell population. Genomic DNA was isolated from each sorted fraction and quantified by UV absorbance on a Nanodrop 2000c. This specimen belongs to a study of shared clonotypes between healthy human individuals (TCRdb year 2020). Regarding the complete study: A few men and two women, aged 18 to 49 years, made up the cohort. To estimate repertoire size and how much clonotype sharing occurs between individuals, the study deeply sequenced the blood TCR repertoires of roughly 5 healthy adults. Different laboratories and diverse techniques were used to prepare libraries and sequence TCR repertoires, to increase sequencing depth and limit assay-specific biases. Each donor's leukapheresis produced roughly between roughly 0.85 and 9.5 billion PBMCs. For each donor, CD4 naive and CD4 memory were each given three plates, CD8 naive was given two plates, and CD8 memory was given one plate. Overall results and qualifications from the work: Pairwise subsampling indicated that sequencing depth was expected to affect the degree of clonotype sharing among donors. Naive subsets generally had larger estimated clonotype richness than memory subsets. Sharing across a handful of donors was observed for roughly 5% of naive CD4, 3.5% of naive CD8, 2% to 2.5% of memory CD4, and approximately 0.41% of memory CD8 clonotypes. Even with the large sequencing depth, rarefaction of the sorted-subset datasets indicated that sequencing was incomplete. Sampling was restricted to blood, and TCR repertoires in tissue are likely to differ from TCR repertoires in blood. Because the study included a small number of donors, the genetic and exposure-history diversity represented was limited. Clonotypes shared by all four sorted-subset donors showed higher generation probabilities than non-shared clonotypes.

The clonotype comes from a man younger than 35 in good health. Some clones in this sample may be carry-over from other donors' samples. This chain is built from TRBV29-1 and TRBJ2-7, and perhaps TRBD1 as D gene, on 6 matching bases. Sequencing was done on a sample of naive CD8+ T cells from PBMCs. This sample's cell subset or site label indicates: CD45RA+CCR7+. The CDR3 sequence is CSVAGVSLEQYF. The nucleotide sequence is TGCAGCGTTGCAGGGGTTTCACTCGAGCAGTACTTC.